The text below deals with one T cell receptor (beta chain). Its antigen is as yet unknown. The entry originates in a study of cytomegalovirus exposure and HLA in healthy donors. Primers included in the PCR were 60 Vbeta and 13 Jbeta primers. Only in-frame clones appear in the TCRdb table, and some are missing; sequencing was by immunoSEQ multiplex PCR. The table shows about 200,000 clones, with roughly 85% occurring only once. Whole-study results and caveats: A link between a missense DCLRE1C variant and TCR beta V- and J-gene trimming emerged from a later analysis.

Each donor was healthy, and each was a bone marrow donor. Despite likely unrecorded immune exposures, the donors were nominally healthy at the time of sampling. The CDR3 is made up of 14 amino acids. V was clipped by 5 bases and J by 6 bases; unmatched bases: 5. Germline loops: CDR1 MNHEY, CDR2 SVGAGI. The receptor comes from a woman between 25 and 40 years old in good health and CMV-seropositive. The chain uses TRBV6-5 and TRBJ2-1; TRBD2 matches 9 bases. The sample consisted of PBMCs. For the CDR3, the DNA is TGTGCCAGCAGTCGAGGGACTAGCAGCAATGAGCAGTTCTTC. Its protein product is CASSRGTSSNEQFF.